Shown below are 20 T cell receptor beta chains from a single sample sequenced in a study of human versus mouse CDR3 diversity and MHC coevolution. The method was immunoSEQ multiplex PCR; TCRdb's version includes in-frame clones alone and lacks a portion of them. The top ten hold 1.3% to 1.5% of the sample, which has about 80,000 clones, 80% to 95% seen once. Material: naive CD4+ T cells from blood. Subset in this sample: CD45RO-negative CD62L-positive naive CD4 T cells. The receptors originated from a person aged 30-69 years in good health.

The chain recombines TRBV5-8 with TRBJ2-1; no firm D call. The length of the CDR3 is 11 residues. Deletions cut 0 bases from V and 10 bases from J, with 5 bases between. Germline V lookup: CDR1 SGHTS, CDR2 YDEGEE. Here the CDR3 reads CASSLGREQFF. The CDR3 DNA follows: TGTGCCAGCAGCTTGGGCAGGGAGCAGTTCTTC.

The chain links TRBV7-2 to TRBJ2-4; 16 bases match TRBD2. V dropped 3 bases and J dropped 12; count of bases not matched to a gene: 5. This CDR3 comprises 15 residues. Germline V gives CDR1 SGHTA, CDR2 FQGNSA. CDR3 DNA sequence: TGTGCCAGCAGCTTTGGGACTAGCGGGAGGGCCAATCAGTACTTC. Translated, it gives CASSFGTSGRANQYF.

The chain joins TRBV10-3 to TRBJ2-7; possible D gene TRBD2, 5 bases. The CDR3 is 15 amino acids. Germline CDR1 and CDR2: ENHRY and SYGVKD. The ends were cut back, 3 bases at V and 2 bases at J, with 14 bases in the middle. CDR3 residues: CAISESSPTTYEQYF. The CDR3 coding sequence is TGTGCCATCAGTGAAAGTTCACCGACTACCTACGAGCAGTACTTC.

The chain is built from TRBV5-8 and TRBJ1-4; no firm D call. The CDR3 spans 16 residues. Trimming shortened V by 0 bases and J by 0 bases, and 9 bases separated the two germline ends. CDR1 is SGHTS and CDR2 is YDEGEE in the germline V gene. CDR3 DNA sequence: TGTGCCAGCAGCTTGGGGACTCCTACAACTAATGAAAAACTGTTTTTT. Its translation: CASSLGTPTTNEKLFF.

The V and J genes are TRBV7-2 and TRBJ2-5, with 7 bases aligning to TRBD1. The end of the DNA fits TRBJ2-7 better, so the J call may be wrong. Germline V CDR1 and CDR2: SGHTA, FQGNSA. The CDR3 is 15 amino acids. For the CDR3, the DNA is TGTGCCAGCAGCTCGTTGGACAGGAGCTCCTACGAGCAGTACTTC. It codes for CASSSLDRSSYEQYF.

V and J are TRBV5-1 and TRBJ1-4, with 9 bases matching TRBD1. There are 16 residues in the CDR3. Germline lookup yields CDR1 SGHRS and CDR2 YFSETQ. V gave up 4 bases and J gave up 3 bases; unmatched junction bases: 7. CDR3 DNA: TGCGCCAGCAGCCTGAAAGGACAGGGGTCTAATGAAAAACTGTTTTTT. Its translation is CASSLKGQGSNEKLFF.

This clone came up once. The gene calls are TRBV19 and TRBJ1-4, with 11 bases aligning to TRBD1. Germline CDR1 is LNHDA and CDR2 is SQIVND (reference sequence). V lost 4 bases, J lost 6 bases, and 7 bases stayed unmatched. There are 16 residues in the CDR3. CDR3 sequence (DNA): TGTGCCAGTAGTACTACGGACAGGGGGCCATATGAAAAACTGTTTTTT. Its translation: CASSTTDRGPYEKLFF.

The chain combines TRBV27 with TRBJ1-2; 7 nucleotides agree with TRBD1. V lost 3 bases to trimming and J lost 1 base; unmatched junction nucleotides: 11. Germline V gene data show CDR1 as MNHEY and CDR2 as SMNVEV (reference sequence). The length of the CDR3 is 17 residues. The CDR3 nucleotides read TGTGCCAGCAGTTTCTTAGGGACAGCCACGCATAACTATGGCTACACCTTC. Residues: CASSFLGTATHNYGYTF.

In its sample, this clone was seen a few times. J is TRBJ1-3 and V is TRBV4-3, with D maybe TRBD1 (6 bases). The V gene's germline CDR1 is LGHNA and CDR2 YSLEER. CDR3 length equals 14 residues. Deletions cut 2 bases from V and 7 bases from J, with 12 bases between. The CDR3 loop reads CASSQILRGNTIYF. The DNA of the CDR3 is TGCGCCAGCAGCCAAATCTTAAGGGGGAACACCATATATTTT.

This clone was detected once. This chain connects TRBV5-8 to TRBJ2-1, with a tentative D call TRBD1 (5 bases). The V end was cut by 4 bases, the J end by 0 bases, with 11 bases between. In germline, CDR1 is SGHTS, CDR2 YDEGEE. The CDR3 length is 15 residues. CDR3 loop: CASSGDRSSYNEQFF. For the CDR3, the DNA is TGTGCCAGCAGCGGCGACAGAAGCTCCTACAATGAGCAGTTCTTC. Looking up the rest from reference TRBV5-8 and TRBJ2-1 gives the full variable domain: EAGVTQSPTHLIKTRGQQATLRCSPISGHTSVYWYQQALGLGLQFLLWYDEGEERNRGNFPPRFSGRQFPNYSSELNVNALELEDSALYLCASSGDRSSYNEQFFGPGTRLTVL.

This rearrangement joins TRBV5-1 to TRBJ2-1; 9 bases map to TRBD1. CDR1 SGHRS and CDR2 YFSETQ come from the germline V gene. This CDR3 is 16 amino acids long. Trimming removed 4 bases from V and 7 bases from J; junction bases left unmatched: 12. CDR3 region: CASSPGQGSPGNEQFF. The DNA for the CDR3 is TGCGCCAGCAGCCCGGGACAGGGATCGCCGGGTAATGAGCAGTTCTTC.

The chain links TRBV7-3 to TRBJ2-1, with 9 bases lining up with TRBD2. This CDR3 spans 17 amino acids. From germline, CDR1 is SGHTA and CDR2 FQGTGA. Trimming at V came to 3 bases and at J to 7 bases, leaving 13 bases not matched to a gene. This CDR3 reads CASSFRAGGRAGNEQFF. CDR3 nucleotide sequence: TGTGCCAGCAGCTTTAGGGCTGGCGGGAGGGCAGGGAATGAGCAGTTCTTC.

This rearrangement joins TRBV7-8 to TRBJ1-6, with D unresolved. CDR3 size: 17 residues. Germline CDR1 SGHVS, CDR2 FQNEAQ. Trimming took off 1 base at V and 2 bases at J, with 12 bases between the two ends. The chain's CDR3 is CASSLVWREAYNSPLHF. The CDR3 DNA follows: TGTGCCAGCAGCTTAGTATGGAGGGAAGCCTATAATTCACCCCTCCACTTT.

This clone was counted only a few times. At one boundary the junction diverges from the germline segment, which might be a read error. J is TRBJ1-1 and V is TRBV10-3; D may be TRBD1 (6 bases). The CDR3 is made up of 12 amino acids. Germline CDR1 and CDR2: ENHRY and SYGVKD. The CDR3 region is CATASQGSEAFF. As DNA, the CDR3 is TGTGCCACGGCCTCACAGGGATCTGAGGCTTTCTTT.

The chain uses TRBV5-8 and TRBJ2-3; 7 bases match TRBD2. CDR1 and CDR2 (germline): SGHTS, YDEGEE. This CDR3 has 15 residues. J was trimmed by 2 bases and V by 2 bases; bases with no gene match: 5. CDR3 protein: CASSLASGFTDTQYF. For the CDR3, the DNA is TGTGCCAGCAGCTTAGCTAGCGGATTCACAGATACGCAGTATTTT.

The rearrangement links TRBV29-1 to TRBJ2-3, with TRBD2 identical over 10 bases. V lost 3 bases to trimming and J lost 0 bases; unmatched junction nucleotides: 9. This CDR3 spans 17 amino acids. The germline V gene encodes CDR1 SQVTM and CDR2 ANQGSEA. CDR3 coding DNA: TGCAGCGTTGATTGGCCTAGCGGGGGATCTAGCACAGATACGCAGTATTTT. As protein: CSVDWPSGGSSTDTQYF.

This chain joins TRBV14 and TRBJ2-7; tentatively, D is TRBD2 (6 bases). The V gene's germline CDR1 is SGHDN and CDR2 FVKESK. The CDR3 runs to 15 residues. Between the trimmed V and J ends, which lost 0 bases and 2 bases, there was a span of 11 bases. The CDR3 protein is CASSQDVGGTYEQYF. The CDR3 DNA follows: TGTGCCAGCAGCCAAGATGTTGGGGGGACCTACGAGCAGTACTTC.

This clone was recorded a few times. The CDR3 DNA follows: TGTGCCATCAGTGAGGTAGCGGGAGTCTCCTACGAGCAGTACTTC. Amino acids: CAISEVAGVSYEQYF. The V call is TRBV10-3, the J call TRBJ2-7; 9 bases agree with TRBD2. Per germline, CDR1 ENHRY and CDR2 SYGVKD. V was pared by 2 bases and J by 0 bases, with 2 bases of the junction left unmatched. The CDR3 covers 15 residues.

The J gene is TRBJ2-1, the V gene TRBV4-1; 8 nucleotides align to TRBD2. Per the germline V gene, CDR1 is MGHRA and CDR2 is YSYEKL. The length of the CDR3 is 16 residues. V gave up 4 bases and J gave up 2 bases; unmatched junction bases: 7. CDR3 amino acids: CASSPLLAAAYNEQFF. The DNA for the CDR3 is TGCGCCAGCAGCCCGCTACTAGCGGCAGCCTACAATGAGCAGTTCTTC.

The genes are TRBV6-1 and TRBJ2-4, with TRBD1 as a possible D gene (6 bases). Trimming stripped 1 base from V and 3 bases from J, with 10 bases between. Germline assignment: CDR1 MNHNS and CDR2 SASEGT. This CDR3 is built from 15 residues. The DNA for the CDR3 is TGTGCCAGCAGTGAAGGCAGGGGAGTCAAAAACATTCAGTACTTC. Its translation is CASSEGRGVKNIQYF.